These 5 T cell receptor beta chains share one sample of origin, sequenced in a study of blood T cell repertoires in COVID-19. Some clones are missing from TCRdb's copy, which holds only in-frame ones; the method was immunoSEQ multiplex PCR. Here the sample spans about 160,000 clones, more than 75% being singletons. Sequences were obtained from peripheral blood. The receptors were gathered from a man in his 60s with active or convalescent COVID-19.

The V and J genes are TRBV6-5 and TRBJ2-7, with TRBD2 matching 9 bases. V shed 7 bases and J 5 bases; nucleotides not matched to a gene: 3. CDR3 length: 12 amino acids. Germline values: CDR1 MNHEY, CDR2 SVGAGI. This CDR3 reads CASTLAGDEQYF. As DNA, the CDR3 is TGTGCCAGCACTTTAGCGGGGGACGAGCAGTACTTC.

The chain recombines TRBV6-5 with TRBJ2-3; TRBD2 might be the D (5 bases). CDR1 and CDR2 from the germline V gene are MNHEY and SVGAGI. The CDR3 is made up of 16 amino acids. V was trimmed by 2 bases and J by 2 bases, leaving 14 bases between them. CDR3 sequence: CASSYGRVISTDTQYF. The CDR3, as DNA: TGTGCCAGCAGTTACGGGCGGGTTATTTCCACAGATACGCAGTATTTT.

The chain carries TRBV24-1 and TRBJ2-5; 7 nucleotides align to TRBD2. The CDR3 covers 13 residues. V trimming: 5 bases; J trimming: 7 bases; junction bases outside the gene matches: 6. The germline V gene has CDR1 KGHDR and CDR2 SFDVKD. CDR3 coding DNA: TGTGCCACCAGTGGGGGGGAGCGGGGGACCCAGTACTTC. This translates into CATSGGERGTQYF.

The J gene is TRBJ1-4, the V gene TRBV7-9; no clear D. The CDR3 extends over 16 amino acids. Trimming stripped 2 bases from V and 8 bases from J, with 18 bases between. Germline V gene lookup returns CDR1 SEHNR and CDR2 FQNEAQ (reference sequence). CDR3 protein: CASSLSGGPNLEKLFF. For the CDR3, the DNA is TGTGCCAGCAGCTTAAGCGGCGGGCCTAACCTCGAAAAACTGTTTTTT. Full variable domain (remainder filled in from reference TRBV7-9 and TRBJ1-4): DTGVSQNPRHKITKRGQNVTFRCDPISEHNRLYWYRQTLGQGPEFLTYFQNEAQLEKSRLLSDRFSAERPKGSFSTLEIQRTEQGDSAMYLCASSLSGGPNLEKLFFGSGTQLSVL.

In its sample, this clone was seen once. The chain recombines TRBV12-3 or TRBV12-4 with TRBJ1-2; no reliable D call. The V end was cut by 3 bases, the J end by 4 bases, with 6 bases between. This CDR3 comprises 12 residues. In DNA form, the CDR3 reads TGTGCCAGCAGTTTGCTAAGCTATGGCTACACCTTC. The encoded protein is CASSLLSYGYTF.